These 8 T cell receptor beta chains were all obtained from the same sample, sequenced in a study of blood T cell repertoires in COVID-19. TCRdb's table, derived via immunoSEQ multiplex PCR, lists solely in-frame clones and lacks some. The sample has roughly 220,000 clones; roughly 80% are singletons. Sequencing was performed on peripheral blood. These receptors came from a young man with active or convalescent COVID-19.

The CDR3 loop is CASSRLSGLAGGNEQFF. DNA of the CDR3: TGTGCCAGCAGTCGCCTGAGCGGACTAGCGGGTGGGAATGAGCAGTTCTTC. The chain couples TRBV6-2 or TRBV6-3 to TRBJ2-1, with TRBD2 identical over 11 bases. The V gene end was trimmed by 5 bases and the J gene end by 7 bases; junction bases not matched to a gene: 13. Germline assignment: CDR1 MNHEY and CDR2 SVGEGT. This CDR3 contains 17 residues.

V and J are TRBV21-1 and TRBJ2-2; the listed D gene, TRBD1, was not tested against the DNA. TRBV21-1 is noted as a pseudogene. The CDR3 totals 16 residues. CDR3 amino acids: CASSNDRERCTGELFF. CDR3 DNA: TGTGCCAGCAGCAACGACAGGGAAAGATGCACCGGGGAGCTGTTTTTT.

The sample holds one count of this clone. Additional DNA sequences in this sample encode the identical CDR3. The chain links TRBV9 to TRBJ1-5; 7 bases are a match to TRBD1. Germline loops: CDR1 SGDLS, CDR2 YYNGEE. Trimming cost V 2 bases and J 2 bases; bases outside gene matches: 1. This CDR3 contains 14 residues. CDR3 in amino acids: CASSVGTGNQPQHF. The CDR3 DNA follows: TGTGCCAGCAGCGTCGGGACAGGCAATCAGCCCCAGCATTTT. Drawing the rest from reference TRBV9 and TRBJ1-5, the complete variable domain is DSGVTQTPKHLITATGQRVTLRCSPRSGDLSVYWYQQSLDQGLQFLIQYYNGEERAKGNILERFSAQQFPDLHSELNLSSLELGDSALYFCASSVGTGNQPQHFGDGTRLSIL.

CDR3 in amino acids: CASSIAGSSGELFF. In nucleotides, the CDR3 is TGTGCCAGCAGTATTGCGGGATCCTCCGGGGAGCTGTTTTTT. The chain is built from TRBV6-2 or TRBV6-3 and TRBJ2-2; TRBD2 might be the D (6 bases). The CDR3 length is 14 residues. The V and J ends lost 5 bases and 6 bases respectively, with 13 bases between them. Germline V gene data show CDR1 as MNHEY and CDR2 as SVGEGT.

This clone was counted a single time. The chain couples TRBV3-1 (or the pseudogene TRBV3-2) to TRBJ2-7; tentative D call: TRBD2 (6 bases). CDR1 and CDR2 from the germline V gene are LGHDT and YNNKEL (reference sequence). The CDR3 is made up of 13 amino acids. Trimming removed 1 base at V and 4 bases at J, with 8 bases between. The CDR3 region has the DNA TGTGCCAGCAGCCAAGCGGGAGTTTACGAGCAGTACTTC. Protein: CASSQAGVYEQYF.

The chain has TRBV9 and TRBJ2-5, with TRBD2 matching over 16 bases. The CDR3 contains 17 residues. Germline CDR1 is SGDLS and CDR2 is YYNGEE. After removal of 3 bases from V and 5 bases from J, the junction contained 7 bases not matched to a gene. Written as DNA, the CDR3 is TGTGCCAGCAGCGCTGGGACTAGCGGGGGGGCCCCGGAGACCCAGTACTTC. This gives the protein CASSAGTSGGAPETQYF.

The gene calls are TRBV28 and TRBJ2-5, with 7 bases fitting TRBD1. There are 14 residues in the CDR3. CDR1 MDHEN and CDR2 SYDVKM come from the germline V gene. The ends lost 3 bases at V and 2 bases at J; junction bases unmatched: 3. The CDR3 DNA follows: TGTGCCAGCAGTTTGGCCAGGGGGCAAGAGACCCAGTACTTC. Translation gives CASSLARGQETQYF.

The chain recombines TRBV28 with TRBJ1-4, with D maybe TRBD1 (6 bases). The CDR3 has 15 amino acids. Trimming pared 3 bases from V and 6 bases from J, leaving 14 bases between. The germline V gene encodes CDR1 MDHEN and CDR2 SYDVKM. The CDR3 nucleotides are TGTGCCAGCAGTTTCTTGGACAGTCCAGATGAAAAACTGTTTTTT. Protein: CASSFLDSPDEKLFF.